The 27 T cell receptor beta chains below come from one sample, sequenced in a study of T-cell memory formation after mild COVID-19. TCRdb itself ran the 5' RACE reads through MiXCR, one entry per CDR3 protein. Among around 340,000 distinct CDR3 sequences listed, around 21% were seen once. The specimen sequenced was PBMCs or a T cell subset sorted from them (not recorded which). These receptor sequences come from an adult woman who had mild COVID-19 (a few samples of this study predate the infection). Cell type and time point are not known.

This clonotype appeared a few times. The chain employs TRBV15 and TRBJ2-7; the D gene is possibly TRBD2 (5 bases). Germline loops: CDR1 LNHNV, CDR2 YYDKDF (reference sequence). CDR3 size: 12 residues. Trimming pared 3 bases from V and 7 bases from J, leaving 10 bases between. The CDR3 DNA follows: TGTGCCACCAGCAGCTGGAGAGGGGAGCAGTACTTC. Amino acids: CATSSWRGEQYF.

Only a few counts were recorded for this clonotype. This chain joins TRBV29-1 and TRBJ2-7; D is perhaps TRBD1 (5 bases). V was cut by 4 bases and J by 0 bases, with 13 bases left in between. The CDR3 length is 14 residues. Germline V gene sequence: CDR1 SQVTM, CDR2 ANQGSEA. CDR3 amino acids: CSVVTRVSSYEQYF. The DNA of the CDR3 is TGCAGCGTTGTGACCAGGGTCTCCTCCTACGAGCAGTACTTC.

The V gene is TRBV5-6, the J gene TRBJ2-1, with D maybe TRBD1 (5 bases). The CDR3 extends over 16 amino acids. V was pared by 0 bases and J by 0 bases, with 10 bases between. The V gene's germline CDR1 is SGHDT and CDR2 YYEEEE. CDR3 nucleotides: TGTGCCAGCAGCTTGGTCGACAGAAGCTCCTACAATGAGCAGTTCTTC. It encodes CASSLVDRSSYNEQFF.

The gene calls are TRBV9 and TRBJ2-3, with D possibly TRBD2 on 6 matching bases. V shed 2 bases and J shed 0 bases, with 10 bases lying between them. The CDR3 contains 15 residues. Germline V gives CDR1 SGDLS, CDR2 YYNGEE. This chain's CDR3 is CASSVGLPSTDTQYF. Written as DNA, the CDR3 is TGTGCCAGCAGCGTCGGACTACCCAGCACAGATACGCAGTATTTT.

This clonotype turned up a few times. The CDR3 DNA reads as TGCAGTACTACCCCAGGGGGCCAAACAGATACGCAGTATTTT. Residues: CSTTPGGQTDTQYF. V and J are TRBV20-1 and TRBJ2-3; 8 positions agree with TRBD1. Germline CDR1 reads DFQATT; CDR2 reads SNEGSKA (reference sequence). The CDR3 is made up of 14 amino acids. The junction had 10 bases not matched to a gene; V was cut back by 8 bases and J by 3 bases.

This clonotype was counted only a few times. The V call is TRBV5-6, the J call TRBJ2-1, with D perhaps being TRBD1 or TRBD2 (5 bases each). Trimming left V 1 base short and J 4 bases short, with 12 bases between. This CDR3 is built from 15 residues. Germline CDR1 SGHDT, CDR2 YYEEEE. The chain's CDR3 is CASSLQRDLYNEQFF. The CDR3 DNA follows: TGTGCCAGCAGCTTGCAGAGGGACCTGTACAATGAGCAGTTCTTC.

The rearrangement uses TRBV7-6 and TRBJ2-5; D is uncertain. CDR3 length: 13 amino acids. Germline V gives CDR1 SGHVS, CDR2 FNYEAQ. V shed 4 bases and J shed 4 bases, with 10 bases lying between them. CDR3 residues: CASSSRRGETQYF. The DNA of the CDR3 is TGTGCCAGCAGCTCACGACGAGGAGAGACCCAGTACTTC.

This chain links TRBV12-3 or TRBV12-4 with TRBJ2-5; D unresolved. The V and J ends lost 6 bases and 3 bases respectively, with 14 bases between them. The length of the CDR3 is 14 residues. The CDR3 loop reads CASSTFRREETQYF. The DNA for the CDR3 is TGTGCCAGCAGCACCTTCCGACGGGAAGAGACCCAGTACTTC.

This chain connects TRBV7-9 to TRBJ1-1; a possible D gene is TRBD1 (5 bases). The CDR3 has 13 residues. The V and J ends lost 0 bases and 7 bases respectively, with 9 bases between them. Germline values: CDR1 SEHNR, CDR2 FQNEAQ (reference sequence). The CDR3 DNA follows: TGTGCCAGCAGCTTAGCGCCAGGGTTTGAAGCTTTCTTT. Protein: CASSLAPGFEAFF.

V and J are TRBV29-1 and TRBJ1-1; 9 bases align to TRBD1. The CDR3 has 13 amino acids. Trimming removed 5 bases from V and 4 bases from J; junction bases left unmatched: 5. Germline-derived CDR1 and CDR2 are SQVTM and ANQGSEA. For the CDR3, the DNA is TGCAGCGTTAAACAGGGGGCGGGCACTGAAGCTTTCTTT. It translates to CSVKQGAGTEAFF.

The chain couples TRBV20-1 to TRBJ1-3; D unresolved. V lost 3 bases and J lost 2, with 11 bases in between. CDR3 length equals 14 residues. Germline V gene data show CDR1 as DFQATT and CDR2 as SNEGSKA (reference sequence). CDR3 region: CSARDGSPGNTIYF. The CDR3 nucleotides are TGCAGTGCTAGGGACGGATCCCCTGGAAACACCATATATTTT.

This clonotype was seen more than once but under ten times. The chain links TRBV4-3 to TRBJ2-3, with 7 positions matching TRBD2. The CDR3 consists of 12 residues. Germline-derived CDR1 and CDR2 are LGHNA and YSLEER. The J segment lost 9 bases and the V segment lost 2 bases, leaving 2 bases of the junction unmatched. CDR3 in amino acids: CASSQLGGTQYF. CDR3 DNA sequence: TGCGCCAGCAGCCAACTGGGGGGGACGCAGTATTTT.

A few counts support this clonotype. This sequence joins TRBV12-3 or TRBV12-4 and TRBJ2-1; 9 positions agree with TRBD2. V shed 8 bases, J shed 5 bases, and the junction held 7 bases outside the gene matches. The CDR3 loop spans 14 amino acids. CDR3 sequence (DNA): TGTGCCAGCGGTCTAGCGGGGCCCAACAATGAGCAGTTCTTC. Translating gives CASGLAGPNNEQFF.

The rearrangement uses TRBV6-1 and TRBJ2-3; D gene ambiguous. Germline CDR1 reads MNHNS; CDR2 reads SASEGT. This CDR3 spans 17 amino acids. Trimming left V 6 bases short and J 1 base short, with 20 bases between. CDR3 region: CASSATSPTIGTDTQYF. DNA of the CDR3: TGTGCCAGCAGCGCTACCTCTCCTACGATCGGCACAGATACGCAGTATTTT.

This clonotype was observed many times. The chain recombines TRBV3-1 with TRBJ1-5, with a possible D match to TRBD1 (5 bases). Trimming cost V 1 base and J 4 bases, with 8 bases left between them. The CDR3 is 14 amino acids. CDR1 LGHDT and CDR2 YNNKEL come from the germline V gene (reference sequence). This CDR3 is CASSQGGVNQPQHF. The DNA of the CDR3 is TGTGCCAGCAGCCAAGGGGGGGTGAATCAGCCCCAGCATTTT.

The chain recombines TRBV7-9 with TRBJ1-5; the D is unclear. The CDR3 covers 13 residues. Germline loops: CDR1 SEHNR, CDR2 FQNEAQ (reference sequence). V was clipped by 1 base and J by 10 bases, with 11 bases between them. The CDR3 spells CASSLVSWDPQHF. In DNA, the CDR3 is TGTGCCAGCAGCTTAGTCAGTTGGGATCCCCAGCATTTT.

This clonotype was observed a few times. This chain joins TRBV20-1 and TRBJ2-5; the D call may be TRBD1 or TRBD2 (6 bases each). This CDR3 spans 15 amino acids. Germline lookup yields CDR1 DFQATT and CDR2 SNEGSKA (reference sequence). V lost 6 bases, J lost 2 bases, and 19 bases lay in between. Written as DNA, the CDR3 is TGCAGTGCGTCGAGGGGGGTGACAACTCAAGAGACCCAGTACTTC. Translating gives CSASRGVTTQETQYF.

The rearrangement links TRBV6-2 or TRBV6-3 to TRBJ2-2; 8 nucleotides align to TRBD2. After removal of 11 bases from V and 7 bases from J, the junction contained 15 bases not matched to a gene. The germline CDR1 and CDR2 sequences are MNHEY and SVGEGT. The CDR3 length is 15 residues. The CDR3 loop reads CAGSRTSRFDGELFF. The DNA for the CDR3 is TGTGCCGGCTCCCGGACTAGCCGCTTTGACGGGGAGCTGTTTTTT.

The chain recombines TRBV5-1 with TRBJ2-2; the D gene is possibly TRBD1 (5 bases). The CDR3 loop spans 15 amino acids. Germline-derived CDR1 and CDR2 are SGHRS and YFSETQ. Deletions cut 4 bases from V and 2 bases from J, with 12 bases between. DNA of the CDR3: TGCGCCAGCAGCAAGACAGACGGAAACACCGGGGAGCTGTTTTTT. It codes for CASSKTDGNTGELFF. Full variable domain (missing parts from reference TRBV5-1 and TRBJ2-2): KAGVTQTPRYLIKTRGQQVTLSCSPISGHRSVSWYQQTPGQGLQFLFEYFSETQRNKGNFPGRFSGRQFSNSRSEMNVSTLELGDSALYLCASSKTDGNTGELFFGEGSRLTVL.

This clonotype was counted only a few times. V and J are TRBV24-1 and TRBJ1-3; no clear D gene. The CDR3 has 13 residues. The V end lost 3 bases, the J end lost 4 bases, and 6 bases lay between the germline ends. Germline values: CDR1 KGHDR, CDR2 SFDVKD. This CDR3 is CATSDPGGNTIYF. The CDR3 DNA reads as TGTGCCACCAGTGATCCGGGCGGAAACACCATATATTTT.

The rearrangement links TRBV6-6 to TRBJ1-3, with D uncertain. Trimming removed 8 bases at V and 3 bases at J, with 5 bases between. Germline V gene lookup returns CDR1 MNHNY and CDR2 SVGAGI (reference sequence). The CDR3 runs 11 residues. CDR3 in amino acids: CASRGGNTIYF. The CDR3 DNA is TGTGCCAGCCGGGGTGGAAACACCATATATTTT.

The gene calls are TRBV5-5 and TRBJ2-2, with 8 bases that match TRBD2. This CDR3 is 16 amino acids long. CDR1 and CDR2 (germline): SGHKS, YYEKEE (reference sequence). V shed 4 bases and J 4 bases; nucleotides not matched to a gene: 9. The DNA of the CDR3 is TGTGCCAGCAGCGATCCAGCGGGGGTGTTCACCGGGGAGCTGTTTTTT. Translated: CASSDPAGVFTGELFF.

This clonotype came up many times. The chain couples TRBV12-3 or TRBV12-4 to TRBJ2-1; the match to TRBD1 covers 7 bases. The CDR3 covers 18 residues. Trimming cost V 5 bases and J 4 bases; bases outside gene matches: 17. CDR3 loop: CASSPTRGTAEAYNEQFF. The CDR3 DNA sequence: TGTGCCAGCAGTCCCACGAGAGGGACAGCGGAGGCGTACAATGAGCAGTTCTTC.

The chain combines TRBV9 with TRBJ2-3, with 7 bases that match TRBD2. V shed 0 bases and J 5 bases; nucleotides not matched to a gene: 9. This CDR3 spans 16 amino acids. Germline CDR1 SGDLS, CDR2 YYNGEE. The CDR3 here is CASSVEGSGTGDTQYF. The CDR3, as DNA: TGTGCCAGCAGCGTAGAAGGGAGCGGGACTGGAGATACGCAGTATTTT.

The chain joins TRBV11-2 to TRBJ2-3; 15 positions match TRBD2. The CDR3 spans 15 residues. Germline lookup yields CDR1 SGHAT and CDR2 FQNNGV. With 5 bases clipped from V and 7 bases from J, the junction kept 4 bases outside the gene matches. CDR3 in DNA: TGTGCCAGCAGCCTAGGACTAGCGGGGGGGTATACGCAGTATTTT. Translating gives CASSLGLAGGYTQYF.

Here the CDR3 DNA reads TGTGCCACCAGTGCCAAGGTGAACACTGAAGCTTTCTTT. It specifies CATSAKVNTEAFF. This sequence joins TRBV24-1 and TRBJ1-1; D not certain. The CDR3 is 13 residues long. Looked up from germline, CDR1 is KGHDR and CDR2 is SFDVKD. V gave up 5 bases and J gave up 0 bases, with 6 bases separating them.

This chain joins TRBV7-9 and TRBJ1-2; D is perhaps TRBD1 (5 bases). Germline V gene lookup returns CDR1 SEHNR and CDR2 FQNEAQ (reference sequence). CDR3 length: 14 residues. Trimming took off 2 bases at V and 0 bases at J, with 7 bases between the two ends. The CDR3 region is CASSLRGTNYGYTF. The CDR3 DNA reads TGTGCCAGCAGCTTAAGGGGAACTAACTATGGCTACACCTTC.